This T cell receptor (beta chain) was identified during a study of T cell responses to AZD1222 COVID-19 vaccine. Across the study: Pooled samples include second doses given at about 4 or 12 weeks. General observations from the study: At baseline, seropositivity was found in only a handful of AZD1222 recipients. Reports say nearly half of spike-specific TCRs go after unmutated variant regions. Donors were largely white British and mainly female; clonal diversity was possibly underestimated.

This table comes from immunoSEQ multiplex PCR, and its TCRdb copy is limited to in-frame clones, with some not included. The sample has 120,000 to 150,000 clones, roughly 91% seen once. Details on this clone: Its antigen is undetermined.

CDR1 and CDR2 (germline): KGHSH, LQKENI. The CDR3 is 13 amino acids. V shed 3 bases and J shed 1 base, with 6 bases lying between them. Sequenced here: peripheral blood, sampled on day 0 of AZD1222 vaccination. This chain connects TRBV18 to TRBJ1-1, with D uncertain. The clonotype was recovered from an adult in good health. Here the CDR3 reads CASSPSGNTEAFF. The CDR3 region has the DNA TGTGCCAGCTCACCTAGTGGGAACACTGAAGCTTTCTTT. The full variable domain, rest sourced from reference TRBV18 and TRBJ1-1, is NAGVMQNPRHLVRRRGQEARLRCSPMKGHSHVYWYRQLPEEGLKFMVYLQKENIIDESGMPKERFSAEFPKEGPSILRIQQVVRGDSAAYFCASSPSGNTEAFFGQGTRLTVV.